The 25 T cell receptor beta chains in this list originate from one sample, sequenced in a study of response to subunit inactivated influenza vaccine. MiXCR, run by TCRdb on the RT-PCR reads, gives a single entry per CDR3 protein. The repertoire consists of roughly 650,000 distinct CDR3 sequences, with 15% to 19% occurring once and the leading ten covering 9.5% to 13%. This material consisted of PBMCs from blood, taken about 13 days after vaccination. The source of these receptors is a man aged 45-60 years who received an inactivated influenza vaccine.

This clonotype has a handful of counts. The CDR3 DNA sequence: TGTGCCAGCAGCGGGGACAGGCCGCATGAAAAACTGTTTTTT. Amino acid sequence: CASSGDRPHEKLFF. The chain combines TRBV9 with TRBJ1-4; 8 nucleotides agree with TRBD1. Per the germline V gene, CDR1 is SGDLS and CDR2 is YYNGEE. This CDR3 is built from 14 residues. Trimming cost V 3 bases and J 6 bases; bases outside gene matches: 4.

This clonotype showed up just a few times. The CDR3 spells CASSLIGGGRTDTQYF. In DNA, the CDR3 is TGTGCCAGCAGTTTAATTGGCGGGGGGCGCACAGATACGCAGTATTTT. The chain is built from TRBV28 and TRBJ2-3; 8 bases line up with TRBD2. Germline V gene sequence: CDR1 MDHEN, CDR2 SYDVKM. V dropped 2 bases and J dropped 1; count of bases not matched to a gene: 5. CDR3 length equals 16 residues. The variable domain in full, completed from reference TRBV28 and TRBJ2-3, reads DVKVTQSSRYLVKRTGEKVFLECVQDMDHENMFWYRQDPGLGLRLIYFSYDVKMKEKGDIPEGYSVSREKKERFSLILESASTNQTSMYLCASSLIGGGRTDTQYFGPGTRLTVL.

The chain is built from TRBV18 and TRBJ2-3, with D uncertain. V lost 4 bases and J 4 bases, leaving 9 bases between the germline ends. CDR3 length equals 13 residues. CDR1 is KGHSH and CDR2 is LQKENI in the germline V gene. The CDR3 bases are TGTGCCAGCTCACGCATGGGCGCAGATACGCAGTATTTT. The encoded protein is CASSRMGADTQYF.

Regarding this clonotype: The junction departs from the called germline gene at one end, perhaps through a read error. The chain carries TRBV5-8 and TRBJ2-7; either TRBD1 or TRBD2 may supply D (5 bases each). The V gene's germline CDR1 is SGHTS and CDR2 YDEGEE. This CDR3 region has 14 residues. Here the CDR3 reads CAISPGLVRYEQYF. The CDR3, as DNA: TGTGCCATCAGCCCGGGGCTAGTGCGCTACGAGCAGTACTTC.

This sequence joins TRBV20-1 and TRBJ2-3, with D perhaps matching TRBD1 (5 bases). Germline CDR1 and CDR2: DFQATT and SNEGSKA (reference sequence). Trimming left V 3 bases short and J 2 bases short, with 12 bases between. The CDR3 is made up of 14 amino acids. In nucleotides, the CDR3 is TGCAGTGCTAGCGACAGTACCGCCACAGATACGCAGTATTTT. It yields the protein CSASDSTATDTQYF.

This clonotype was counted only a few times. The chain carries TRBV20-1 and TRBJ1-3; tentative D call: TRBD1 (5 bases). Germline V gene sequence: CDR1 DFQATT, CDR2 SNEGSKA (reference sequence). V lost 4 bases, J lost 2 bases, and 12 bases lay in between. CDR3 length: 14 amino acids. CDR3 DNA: TGCAGTGCTATGGGGGAGGGAACTGGAAACACCATATATTTT. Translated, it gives CSAMGEGTGNTIYF.

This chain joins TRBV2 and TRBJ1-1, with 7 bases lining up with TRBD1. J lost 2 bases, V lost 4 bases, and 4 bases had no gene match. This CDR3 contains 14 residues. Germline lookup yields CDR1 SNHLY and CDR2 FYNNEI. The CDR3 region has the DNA TGTGCCAGCAGTGCGAGGGACAGTAACACTGAAGCTTTCTTT. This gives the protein CASSARDSNTEAFF. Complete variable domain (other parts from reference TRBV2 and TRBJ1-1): EPEVTQTPSHQVTQMGQEVILRCVPISNHLYFYWYRQILGQKVEFLVSFYNNEISEKSEIFDDQFSVERPDGSNFTLKIRSTKLEDSAMYFCASSARDSNTEAFFGQGTRLTVV.

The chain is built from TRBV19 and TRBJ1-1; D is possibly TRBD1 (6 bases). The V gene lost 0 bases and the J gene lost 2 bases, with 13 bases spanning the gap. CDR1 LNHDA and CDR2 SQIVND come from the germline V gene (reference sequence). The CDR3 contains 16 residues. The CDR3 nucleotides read TGTGCCAGTAGTATAGAAGGCAGGGGAAGAAACACTGAAGCTTTCTTT. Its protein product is CASSIEGRGRNTEAFF. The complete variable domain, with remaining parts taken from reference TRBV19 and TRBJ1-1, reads DGGITQSPKYLFRKEGQNVTLSCEQNLNHDAMYWYRQDPGQGLRLIYYSQIVNDFQKGDIAEGYSVSREKKESFPLTVTSAQKNPTAFYLCASSIEGRGRNTEAFFGQGTRLTVV.

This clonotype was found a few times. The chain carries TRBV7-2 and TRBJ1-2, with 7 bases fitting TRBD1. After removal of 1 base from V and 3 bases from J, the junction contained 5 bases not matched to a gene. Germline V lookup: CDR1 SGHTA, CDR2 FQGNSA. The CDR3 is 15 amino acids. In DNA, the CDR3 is TGTGCCAGCAGCTTAGAGGGGGCGAGTGACTATGGCTACACCTTC. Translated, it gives CASSLEGASDYGYTF.

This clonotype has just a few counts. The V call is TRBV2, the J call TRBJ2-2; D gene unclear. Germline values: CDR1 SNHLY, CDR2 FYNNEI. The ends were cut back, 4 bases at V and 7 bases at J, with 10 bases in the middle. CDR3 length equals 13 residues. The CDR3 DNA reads TGTGCCAGCAGTGGACACCCTAACGGGGAGCTGTTTTTT. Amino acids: CASSGHPNGELFF.

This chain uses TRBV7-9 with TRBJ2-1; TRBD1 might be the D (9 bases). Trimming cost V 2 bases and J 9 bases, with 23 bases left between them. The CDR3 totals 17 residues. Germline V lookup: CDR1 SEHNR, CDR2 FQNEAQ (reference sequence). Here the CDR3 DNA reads TGTGCCAGCAGCTTAAAGGCCGGGACAGGGACTAGTGGTGAGCAGTTCTTC. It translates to CASSLKAGTGTSGEQFF.

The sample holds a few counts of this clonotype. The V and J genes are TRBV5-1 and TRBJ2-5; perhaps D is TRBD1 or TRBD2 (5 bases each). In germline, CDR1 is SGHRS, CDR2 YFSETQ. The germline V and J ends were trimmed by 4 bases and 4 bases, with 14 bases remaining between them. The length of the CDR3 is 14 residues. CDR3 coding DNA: TGCGCCAGCAGCGCTGGGGGTTCGGGAGAGACCCAGTACTTC. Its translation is CASSAGGSGETQYF.

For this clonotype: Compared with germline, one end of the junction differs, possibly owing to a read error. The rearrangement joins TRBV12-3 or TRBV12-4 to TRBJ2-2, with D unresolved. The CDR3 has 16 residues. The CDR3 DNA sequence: TGTGCCAGCACCCAAACCCCGTGGACGAAGACCGGGGAGCTGTTTTTT. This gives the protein CASTQTPWTKTGELFF.

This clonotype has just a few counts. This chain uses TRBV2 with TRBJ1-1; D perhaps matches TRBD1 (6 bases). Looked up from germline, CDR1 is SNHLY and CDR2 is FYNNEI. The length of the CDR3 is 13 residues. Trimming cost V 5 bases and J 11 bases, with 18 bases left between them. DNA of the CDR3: TGTGCCAGCAGTTATCAGGGGAACCCCCCCGCTTTCTTT. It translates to CASSYQGNPPAFF.

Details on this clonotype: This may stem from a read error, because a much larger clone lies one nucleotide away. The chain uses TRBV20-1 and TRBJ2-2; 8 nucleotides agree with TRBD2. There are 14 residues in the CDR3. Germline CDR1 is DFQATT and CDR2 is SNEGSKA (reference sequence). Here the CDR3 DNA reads TGCAGTGCTAGAGCGGGAGGGCCTTCCGGGGAGCTGATTTTT. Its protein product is CSARAGGPSGELIF.

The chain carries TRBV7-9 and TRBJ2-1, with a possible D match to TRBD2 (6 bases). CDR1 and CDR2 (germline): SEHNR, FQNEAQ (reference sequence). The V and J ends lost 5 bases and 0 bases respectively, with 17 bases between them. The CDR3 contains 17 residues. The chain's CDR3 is CASSVNPGSNSYNEQFF. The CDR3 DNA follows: TGTGCCAGCAGCGTAAACCCCGGGAGCAACTCCTACAATGAGCAGTTCTTC.

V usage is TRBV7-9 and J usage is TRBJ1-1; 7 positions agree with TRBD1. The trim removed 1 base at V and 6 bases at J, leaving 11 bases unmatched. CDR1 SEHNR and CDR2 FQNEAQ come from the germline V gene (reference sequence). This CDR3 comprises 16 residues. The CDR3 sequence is CASSLGGARQGPEAFF. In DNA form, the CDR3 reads TGTGCCAGCAGCTTAGGGGGGGCTCGACAGGGCCCTGAAGCTTTCTTT.

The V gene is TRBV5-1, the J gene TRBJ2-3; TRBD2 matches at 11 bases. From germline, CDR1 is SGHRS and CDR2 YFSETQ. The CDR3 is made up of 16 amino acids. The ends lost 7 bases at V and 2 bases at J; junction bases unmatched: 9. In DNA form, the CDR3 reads TGCGCCAGCGCCCCGGGACTAGCGGATCTCACAGATACGCAGTATTTT. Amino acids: CASAPGLADLTDTQYF.

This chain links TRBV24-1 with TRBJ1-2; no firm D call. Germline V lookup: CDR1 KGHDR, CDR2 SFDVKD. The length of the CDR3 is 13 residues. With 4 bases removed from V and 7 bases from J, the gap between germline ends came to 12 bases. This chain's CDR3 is CATSDSSGSGYTF. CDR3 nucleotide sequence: TGTGCCACCAGTGACTCATCGGGGAGTGGCTACACCTTC.

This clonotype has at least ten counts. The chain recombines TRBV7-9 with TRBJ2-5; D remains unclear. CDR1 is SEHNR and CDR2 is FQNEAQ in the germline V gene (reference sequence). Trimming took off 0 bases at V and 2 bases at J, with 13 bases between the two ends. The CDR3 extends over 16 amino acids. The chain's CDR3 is CASSLAGEAVQETQYF. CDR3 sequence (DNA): TGTGCCAGCAGCTTAGCTGGTGAGGCAGTACAAGAGACCCAGTACTTC.

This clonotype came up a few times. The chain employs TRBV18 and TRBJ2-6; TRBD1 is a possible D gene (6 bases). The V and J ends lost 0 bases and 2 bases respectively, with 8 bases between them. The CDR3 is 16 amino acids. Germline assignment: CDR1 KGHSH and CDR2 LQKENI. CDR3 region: CASSPPGGTGANVLTF. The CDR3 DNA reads TGTGCCAGCTCACCACCAGGGGGTACTGGGGCCAACGTCCTGACTTTC. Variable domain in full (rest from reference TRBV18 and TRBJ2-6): NAGVMQNPRHLVRRRGQEARLRCSPMKGHSHVYWYRQLPEEGLKFMVYLQKENIIDESGMPKERFSAEFPKEGPSILRIQQVVRGDSAAYFCASSPPGGTGANVLTFGAGSRLTVL.

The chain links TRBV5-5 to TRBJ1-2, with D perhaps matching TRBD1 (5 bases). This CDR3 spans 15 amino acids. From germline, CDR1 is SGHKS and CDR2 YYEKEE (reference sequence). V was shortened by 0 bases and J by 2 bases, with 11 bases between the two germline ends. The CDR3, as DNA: TGTGCCAGCAGCTTGGCCCCGGGGACCAACTATGGCTACACCTTC. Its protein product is CASSLAPGTNYGYTF.

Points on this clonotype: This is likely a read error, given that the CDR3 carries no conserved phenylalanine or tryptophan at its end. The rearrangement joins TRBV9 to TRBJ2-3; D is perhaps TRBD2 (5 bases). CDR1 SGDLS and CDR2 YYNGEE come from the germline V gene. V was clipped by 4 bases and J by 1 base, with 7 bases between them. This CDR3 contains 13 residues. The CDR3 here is CASSLGGTDTQYL. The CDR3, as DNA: TGTGCCAGCAGCCTGGGAGGCACAGATACGCAGTATCTT.

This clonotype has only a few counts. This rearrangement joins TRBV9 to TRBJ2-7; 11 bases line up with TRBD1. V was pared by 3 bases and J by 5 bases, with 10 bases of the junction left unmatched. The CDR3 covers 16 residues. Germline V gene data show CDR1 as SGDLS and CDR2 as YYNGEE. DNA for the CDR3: TGTGCCAGCAGCGAAGCCGGGACAGGGGGGCCCAACGAGCAGTACTTC. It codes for CASSEAGTGGPNEQYF. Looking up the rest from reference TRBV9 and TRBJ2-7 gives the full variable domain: DSGVTQTPKHLITATGQRVTLRCSPRSGDLSVYWYQQSLDQGLQFLIQYYNGEERAKGNILERFSAQQFPDLHSELNLSSLELGDSALYFCASSEAGTGGPNEQYFGPGTRLTVT.

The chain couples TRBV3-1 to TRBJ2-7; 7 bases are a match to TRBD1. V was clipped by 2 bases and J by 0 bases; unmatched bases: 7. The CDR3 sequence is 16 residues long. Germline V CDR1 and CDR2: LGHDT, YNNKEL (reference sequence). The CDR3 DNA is TGTGCCAGCAGCCAACAAATGACAGGGTCCTCCTACGAGCAGTACTTC. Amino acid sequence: CASSQQMTGSSYEQYF.